This TCR beta chain is drawn from a study of shared clonotypes between healthy human individuals. Study-wide background: For every donor, three CD4 naive, three CD4 memory, two CD8 naive and one CD8 memory plates were used. General study results and limits: The rarefaction results pointed to incomplete sorted-subset sequencing despite large depth. With several donors compared, about 5% of naive CD4 clonotypes were shared.

Unmatched junction bases numbered 5, after V lost 3 bases and J lost 4 bases. CDR3 size: 14 residues. The V gene's germline CDR1 is MDHEN and CDR2 SYDVKM. The repertoire was sequenced with immunoSEQ multiplex PCR; TCRdb's copy has only in-frame clones and lacks some. This table has approximately 2,200,000 clones, approximately 94% appearing once. Selected positively for CCR7 and CD45RO-negative, naive CD8 cells excluded terminally differentiated effector memory CD45RA+ cells. Donors included only healthy HIV-negative adults lacking recent acute infections or vaccinations. As to this clone: No antigen is known for it.

The chain employs TRBV28 and TRBJ2-7; 8 bases fit TRBD2. The receptor was derived from a young man in good health. Some clones in this sample may be carry-over from other donors' samples. The source material was naive CD8+ T cells from PBMCs. As DNA, the CDR3 is TGTGCCAGCAGTTTTGTTAGCGGGAAGTACGAGCAGTACTTC. This sequence encodes CASSFVSGKYEQYF.